This T cell receptor beta chain comes out of a study of blood T cell dynamics during melanoma immunotherapy. Study in general: First-line therapy was either pembrolizumab or nivolumab with ipilimumab for metastatic melanoma. Study-wide points: It remained unknown if the driving T cell clones were melanoma-specific.

Time point meaning: week 3, after first cycle of checkpoint inhibitor. Samples come from before therapy and from week 3 after the first blockade cycle. Points on this clone: The antigen remains unidentified.

V was cut by 5 bases and J by 2 bases, with 16 bases left in between. Germline CDR1 SGHVS, CDR2 FQNEAQ. The CDR3 loop spans 15 amino acids. A fixed DNA input of roughly 0.35 ug was used per bulk PBMC sample. Profiled with immunoSEQ multiplex PCR; TCRdb holds only in-frame clones, not every one. The sample yields roughly 20,000 clones, around nine tenths seen once. The chain joins TRBV7-8 to TRBJ2-7, with D unresolved. This TCR was sampled from a human donor with melanoma. The sample was blood, taken from a patient treated with checkpoint blockade. The CDR3 sequence is CASSLRQATPYEQYF. In nucleotides, the CDR3 is TGTGCCAGCAGCCTCCGGCAGGCCACCCCCTACGAGCAGTACTTC.